Sequencing of this TCR beta chain was carried out in a study of monozygotic twins with cystic fibrosis. Study overall: Libraries were built from around 3 micrograms of fragmented DNA using about 14 PCR cycles.

As for this clone: Its antigen is not identified.

CDR3 length: 16 amino acids. V lost 4 bases, J lost 1 base, and 18 bases lay in between. In germline, CDR1 is SGHTS, CDR2 YDEGEE. Findings and limits, study-wide: No link emerged between shared CDR3 counts and age, concordance or severity.

Repertoires were generated with immunoSEQ multiplex PCR, while TCRdb's copy carries only in-frame clones and drops some. Among 13,000 or so clones listed, 80% to 90% were seen once. What was sequenced was blood. The genes are TRBV5-8 and TRBJ2-7, with unresolved D. This TCR was recovered from a boy aged 5 to 17 with cystic fibrosis. The CDR3 sequence: CASSDQPITASYEQYF. In DNA form, the CDR3 reads TGTGCCAGCAGCGACCAGCCTATAACTGCTTCCTACGAGCAGTACTTC.